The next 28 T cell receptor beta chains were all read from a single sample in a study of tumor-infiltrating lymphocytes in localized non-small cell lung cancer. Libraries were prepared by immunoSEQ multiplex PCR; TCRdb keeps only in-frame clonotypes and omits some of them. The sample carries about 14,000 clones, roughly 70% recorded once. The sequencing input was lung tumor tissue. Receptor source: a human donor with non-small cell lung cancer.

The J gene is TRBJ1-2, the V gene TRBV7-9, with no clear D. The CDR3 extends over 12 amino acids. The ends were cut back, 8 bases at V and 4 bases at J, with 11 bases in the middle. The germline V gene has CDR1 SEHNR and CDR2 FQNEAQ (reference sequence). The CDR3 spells CASRDGSYGYTF. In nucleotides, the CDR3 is TGTGCCAGCCGCGACGGCAGCTATGGCTACACCTTC.

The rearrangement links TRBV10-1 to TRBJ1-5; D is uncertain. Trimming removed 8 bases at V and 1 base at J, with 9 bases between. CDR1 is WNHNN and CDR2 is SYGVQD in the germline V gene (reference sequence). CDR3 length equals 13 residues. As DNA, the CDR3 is TGCGCCAGCTCTGACACCAGCAATCAGCCCCAGCATTTT. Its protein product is CASSDTSNQPQHF.

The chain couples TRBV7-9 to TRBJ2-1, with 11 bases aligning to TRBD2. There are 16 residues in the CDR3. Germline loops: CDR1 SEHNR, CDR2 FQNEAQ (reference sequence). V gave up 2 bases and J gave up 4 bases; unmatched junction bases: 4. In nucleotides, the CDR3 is TGTGCCAGCAGCTTAAGGGGGACTAGCGGATACAATGAGCAGTTCTTC. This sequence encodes CASSLRGTSGYNEQFF.

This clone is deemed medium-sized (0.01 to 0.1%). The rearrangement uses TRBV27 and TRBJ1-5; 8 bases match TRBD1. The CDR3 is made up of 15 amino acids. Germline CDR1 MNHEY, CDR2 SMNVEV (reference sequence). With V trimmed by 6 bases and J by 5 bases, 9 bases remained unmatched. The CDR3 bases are TGTGCCAGCAGAGACGGACAGGGTGGGTATCAGCCCCAGCATTTT. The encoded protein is CASRDGQGGYQPQHF.

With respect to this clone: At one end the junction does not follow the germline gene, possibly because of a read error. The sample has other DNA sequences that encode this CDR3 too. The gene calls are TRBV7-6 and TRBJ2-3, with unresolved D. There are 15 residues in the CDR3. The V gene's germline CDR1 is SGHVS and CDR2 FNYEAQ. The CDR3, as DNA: TGTGCCAGCAGCTTTAAGATTTCGCACACAGATACACAGTATTTT. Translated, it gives CASSFKISHTDTQYF.

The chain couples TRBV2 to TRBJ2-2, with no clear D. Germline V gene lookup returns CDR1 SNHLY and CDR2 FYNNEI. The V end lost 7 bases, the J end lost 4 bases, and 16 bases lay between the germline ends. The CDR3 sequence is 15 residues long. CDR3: CASTQGNFLTGELFF. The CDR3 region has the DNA TGTGCCAGCACCCAAGGGAACTTTCTCACCGGGGAGCTGTTTTTT.

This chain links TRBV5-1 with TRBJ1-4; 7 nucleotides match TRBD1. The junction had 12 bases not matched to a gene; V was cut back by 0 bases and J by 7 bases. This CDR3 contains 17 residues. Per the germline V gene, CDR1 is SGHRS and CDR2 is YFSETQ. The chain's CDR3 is CASSLARQGGGSEKLFF. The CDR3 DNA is TGCGCCAGCAGCTTGGCCCGACAGGGTGGTGGAAGTGAAAAACTGTTTTTT.

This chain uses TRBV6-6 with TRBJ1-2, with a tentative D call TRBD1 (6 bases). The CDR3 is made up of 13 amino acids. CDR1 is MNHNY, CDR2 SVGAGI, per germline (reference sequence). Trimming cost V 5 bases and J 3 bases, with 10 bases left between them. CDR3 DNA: TGTGCCAGCAGTCCGGACAGCTACTATGGCTACACCTTC. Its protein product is CASSPDSYYGYTF.

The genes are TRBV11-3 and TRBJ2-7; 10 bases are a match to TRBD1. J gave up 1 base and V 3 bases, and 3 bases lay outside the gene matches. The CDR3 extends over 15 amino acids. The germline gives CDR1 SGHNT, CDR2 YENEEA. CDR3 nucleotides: TGTGCCAGCAGCTTGAGGACAGGGGGGTCCTACGAGCAGTACTTC. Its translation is CASSLRTGGSYEQYF.

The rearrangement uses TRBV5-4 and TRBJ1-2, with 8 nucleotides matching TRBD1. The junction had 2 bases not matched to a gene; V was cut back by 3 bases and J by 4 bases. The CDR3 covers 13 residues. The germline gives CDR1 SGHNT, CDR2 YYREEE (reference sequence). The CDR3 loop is CASSSQGVYGYTF. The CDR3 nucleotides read TGTGCCAGCAGCTCACAGGGGGTCTATGGCTACACCTTC. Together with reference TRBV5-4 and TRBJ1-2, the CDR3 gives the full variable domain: ETGVTQSPTHLIKTRGQQVTLRCSSQSGHNTVSWYQQALGQGPQFIFQYYREEENGRGNFPPRFSGLQFPNYSSELNVNALELDDSALYLCASSSQGVYGYTFGSGTRLTVV.

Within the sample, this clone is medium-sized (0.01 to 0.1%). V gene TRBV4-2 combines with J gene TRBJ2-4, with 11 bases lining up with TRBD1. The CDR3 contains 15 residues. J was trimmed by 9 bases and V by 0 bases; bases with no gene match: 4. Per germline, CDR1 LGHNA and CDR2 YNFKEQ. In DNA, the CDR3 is TGTGCCAGCAGCCAAGAAGAAGGGACAGGGGGCATTCAGTACTTC. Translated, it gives CASSQEEGTGGIQYF.

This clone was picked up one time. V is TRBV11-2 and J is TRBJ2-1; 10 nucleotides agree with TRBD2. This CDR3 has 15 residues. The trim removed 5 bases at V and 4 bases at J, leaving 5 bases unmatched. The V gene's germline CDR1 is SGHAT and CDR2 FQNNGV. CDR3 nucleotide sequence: TGTGCCAGCAGCGAGCTAGCGGGAGCTTACAATGAGCAGTTCTTC. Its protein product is CASSELAGAYNEQFF.

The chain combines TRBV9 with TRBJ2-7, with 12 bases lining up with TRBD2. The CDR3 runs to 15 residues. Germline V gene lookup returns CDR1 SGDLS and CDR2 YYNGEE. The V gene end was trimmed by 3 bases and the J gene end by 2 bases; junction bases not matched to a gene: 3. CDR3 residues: CASSAGLAGPYEQYF. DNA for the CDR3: TGTGCCAGCAGCGCGGGACTAGCGGGCCCCTACGAGCAGTACTTC.

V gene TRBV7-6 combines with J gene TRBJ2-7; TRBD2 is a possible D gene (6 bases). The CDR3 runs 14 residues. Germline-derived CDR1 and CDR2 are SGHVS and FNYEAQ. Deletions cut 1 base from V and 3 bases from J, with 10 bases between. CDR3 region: CASSLGTMVYEQYF. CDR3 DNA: TGTGCCAGCAGCTTAGGGACTATGGTCTACGAGCAGTACTTC.

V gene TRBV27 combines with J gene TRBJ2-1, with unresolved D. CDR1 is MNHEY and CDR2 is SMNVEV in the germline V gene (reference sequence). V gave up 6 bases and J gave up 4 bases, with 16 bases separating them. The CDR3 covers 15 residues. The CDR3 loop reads CASRQRTEPYNEQFF. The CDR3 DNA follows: TGTGCCAGCAGGCAACGGACGGAGCCGTACAATGAGCAGTTCTTC.

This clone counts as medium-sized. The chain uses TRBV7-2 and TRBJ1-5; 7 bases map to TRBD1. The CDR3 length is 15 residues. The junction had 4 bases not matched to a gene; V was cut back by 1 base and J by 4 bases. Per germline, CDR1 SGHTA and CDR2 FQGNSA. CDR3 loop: CASSLDRGLNQPQHF. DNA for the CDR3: TGTGCCAGCAGCTTAGACAGGGGACTAAATCAGCCCCAGCATTTT.

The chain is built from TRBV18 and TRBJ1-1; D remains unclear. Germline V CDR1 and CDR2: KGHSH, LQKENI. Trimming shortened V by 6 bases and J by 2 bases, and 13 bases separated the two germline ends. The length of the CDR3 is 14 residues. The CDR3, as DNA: TGTGCCAGCTCCCGCGACGCCCGAAACACTGAAGCTTTCTTT. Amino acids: CASSRDARNTEAFF.

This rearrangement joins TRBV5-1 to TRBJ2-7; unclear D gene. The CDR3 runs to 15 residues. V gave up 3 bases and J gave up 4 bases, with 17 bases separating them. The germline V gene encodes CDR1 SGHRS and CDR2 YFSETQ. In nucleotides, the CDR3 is TGCGCCAGCAGCTCCCCGGGTCCCCCCCATTACGAGCAGTACTTC. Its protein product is CASSSPGPPHYEQYF.

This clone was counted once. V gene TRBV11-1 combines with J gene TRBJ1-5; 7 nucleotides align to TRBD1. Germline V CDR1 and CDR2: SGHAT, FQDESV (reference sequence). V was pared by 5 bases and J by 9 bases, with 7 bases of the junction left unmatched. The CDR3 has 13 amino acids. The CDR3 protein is CASSQDREGPQHF. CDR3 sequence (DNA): TGTGCCAGCAGCCAAGACAGGGAAGGGCCCCAGCATTTT.

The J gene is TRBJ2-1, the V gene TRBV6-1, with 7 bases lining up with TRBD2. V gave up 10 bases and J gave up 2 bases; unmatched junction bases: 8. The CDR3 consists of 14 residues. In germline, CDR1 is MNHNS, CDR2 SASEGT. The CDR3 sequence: CANSRGTTYNEQFF. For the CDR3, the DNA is TGTGCCAACTCCCGGGGGACTACCTACAATGAGCAGTTCTTC.

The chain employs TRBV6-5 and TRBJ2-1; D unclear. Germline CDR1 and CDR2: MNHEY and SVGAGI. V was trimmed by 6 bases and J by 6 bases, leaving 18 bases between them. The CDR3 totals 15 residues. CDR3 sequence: CASRYDSSRGNEQFF. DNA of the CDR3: TGTGCCAGCAGATACGACTCGTCAAGAGGCAATGAGCAGTTCTTC.

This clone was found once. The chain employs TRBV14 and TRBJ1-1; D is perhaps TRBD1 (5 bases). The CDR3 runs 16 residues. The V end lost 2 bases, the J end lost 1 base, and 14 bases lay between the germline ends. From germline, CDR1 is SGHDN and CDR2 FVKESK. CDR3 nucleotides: TGTGCCAGCAGCCAACTTTACGGGGCGGGGAACACTGAAGCTTTCTTT. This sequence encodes CASSQLYGAGNTEAFF.

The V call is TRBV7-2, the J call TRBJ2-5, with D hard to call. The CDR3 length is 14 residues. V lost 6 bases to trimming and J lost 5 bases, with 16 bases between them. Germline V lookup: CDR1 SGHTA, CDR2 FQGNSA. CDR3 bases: TGTGCCAGCAGTCCCGGGTGGGGTTTTGAGACCCAGTACTTC. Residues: CASSPGWGFETQYF. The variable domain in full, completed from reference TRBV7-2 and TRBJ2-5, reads GAGVSQSPSNKVTEKGKDVELRCDPISGHTALYWYRQSLGQGLEFLIYFQGNSAPDKSGLPSDRFSAERTGGSVSTLTIQRTQQEDSAVYLCASSPGWGFETQYFGPGTRLLVL.

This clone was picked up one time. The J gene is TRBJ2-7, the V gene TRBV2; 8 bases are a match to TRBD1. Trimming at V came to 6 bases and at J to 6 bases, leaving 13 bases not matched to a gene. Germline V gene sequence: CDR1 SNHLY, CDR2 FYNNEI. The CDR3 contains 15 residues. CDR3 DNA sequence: TGTGCCAGCAGCAGATCGGGACAGGCCCACTCCGAGCAGTACTTC. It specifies CASSRSGQAHSEQYF.

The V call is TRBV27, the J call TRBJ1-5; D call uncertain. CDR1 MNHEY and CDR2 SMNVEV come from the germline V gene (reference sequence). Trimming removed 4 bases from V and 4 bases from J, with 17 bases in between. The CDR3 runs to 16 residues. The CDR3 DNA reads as TGTGCCAGCAGTTACAGATCCTTATTAGGGAATCAGCCCCAGCATTTT. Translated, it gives CASSYRSLLGNQPQHF.

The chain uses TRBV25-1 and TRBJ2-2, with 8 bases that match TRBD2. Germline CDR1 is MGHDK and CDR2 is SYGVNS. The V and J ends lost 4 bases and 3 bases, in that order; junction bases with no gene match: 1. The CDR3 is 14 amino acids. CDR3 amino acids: CASSGSGDTGELFF. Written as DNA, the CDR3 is TGTGCCAGCAGTGGTAGCGGGGACACCGGGGAGCTGTTTTTT.

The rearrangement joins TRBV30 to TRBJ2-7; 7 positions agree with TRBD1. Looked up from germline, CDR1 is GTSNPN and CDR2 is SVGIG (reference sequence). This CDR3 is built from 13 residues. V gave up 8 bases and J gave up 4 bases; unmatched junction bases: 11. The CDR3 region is CATRQGTDYEQYF. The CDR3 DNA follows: TGTGCCACCCGACAGGGTACCGATTACGAGCAGTACTTC.

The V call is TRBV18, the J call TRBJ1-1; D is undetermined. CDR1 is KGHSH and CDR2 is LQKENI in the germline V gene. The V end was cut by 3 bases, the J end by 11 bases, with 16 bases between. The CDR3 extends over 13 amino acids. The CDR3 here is CASSPVEREEAFF. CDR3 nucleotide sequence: TGTGCCAGCTCACCTGTGGAAAGGGAGGAGGCTTTCTTT.